These T cell receptor beta chains were read from a single sample in a study of cytomegalovirus exposure and HLA in healthy donors. Using immunoSEQ multiplex PCR, the repertoire was profiled, and TCRdb retains in-frame clones only, with some absent. The table shows more than 110,000 clones, with about three quarters occurring only once. The source material was PBMCs. Receptor source: a man younger than 35 in good health and CMV-seronegative. Both conserved end residues are part of each CDR3. Each record gives: CDR3 length, J gene, V gene, D gene, clone size, CDR3 protein, CDR3 DNA. The D gene is left open where the match is weak. A clone size is listed for some rows: how often the clone was seen (once, few, many), or a class if it is expanded.

cdr3_length: 12; j_call: TRBJ2-2; v_call: TRBV28; d_call: -; clone_size: -; cdr3_aa: CASRAGRRELFF; cdr3_nt: TGTGCCAGCAGGGCGGGACGGAGGGAGCTGTTTTTT
cdr3_length: 17; j_call: TRBJ1-4; v_call: TRBV6-4; d_call: TRBD1; clone_size: -; cdr3_aa: CASAGDRGLGFNEKLFF; cdr3_nt: TGTGCCAGCGCCGGGGACAGGGGGCTAGGTTTTAATGAAAAACTGTTTTTT
cdr3_length: 15; j_call: TRBJ1-2; v_call: TRBV5-5; d_call: -; clone_size: -; cdr3_aa: CASSLVGLSDDGYTF; cdr3_nt: TGTGCCAGCAGCTTGGTGGGACTGTCGGATGATGGCTACACCTTC
cdr3_length: 15; j_call: TRBJ2-3; v_call: TRBV27; d_call: TRBD1; clone_size: -; cdr3_aa: CASSQTGARTDTQYF; cdr3_nt: TGTGCCAGCAGTCAGACAGGGGCACGCACAGATACGCAGTATTTT
cdr3_length: 11; j_call: TRBJ1-2; v_call: TRBV6-5; d_call: -; clone_size: few; cdr3_aa: CASTQGNGYTF; cdr3_nt: TGTGCCAGCACCCAGGGTAATGGCTACACCTTC
cdr3_length: 14; j_call: TRBJ2-7; v_call: TRBV28; d_call: TRBD1; clone_size: -; cdr3_aa: CASSPPGQSYEQYF; cdr3_nt: TGTGCCAGCAGCCCACCGGGACAGTCCTACGAGCAGTACTTC
cdr3_length: 14; j_call: TRBJ1-2; v_call: TRBV2; d_call: -; clone_size: -; cdr3_aa: CASRPGDSNYGYTF; cdr3_nt: TGTGCCAGCAGACCAGGGGATTCTAACTATGGCTACACCTTC
cdr3_length: 14; j_call: TRBJ2-1; v_call: TRBV27; d_call: TRBD1; clone_size: -; cdr3_aa: CASSFGTGGFGQFF; cdr3_nt: TGTGCCAGCAGTTTTGGGACAGGGGGTTTCGGGCAGTTCTTC
cdr3_length: 16; j_call: TRBJ2-7; v_call: TRBV5-5; d_call: -; clone_size: -; cdr3_aa: CASSPYPDITTSEQYF; cdr3_nt: TGTGCCAGCAGCCCATACCCGGACATCACGACGTCCGAGCAGTACTTC
cdr3_length: 12; j_call: TRBJ2-2; v_call: TRBV7-7; d_call: -; clone_size: -; cdr3_aa: CVTGEVTGELFF; cdr3_nt: TGTGTTACGGGAGAGGTCACCGGGGAGCTGTTTTTT
cdr3_length: 14; j_call: TRBJ1-1; v_call: TRBV6-1; d_call: TRBD1; clone_size: once; cdr3_aa: CASSEQGAVTEAFF; cdr3_nt: TGTGCCAGCAGTGAGCAGGGGGCCGTTACTGAAGCTTTCTTT
cdr3_length: 17; j_call: TRBJ1-5; v_call: TRBV28; d_call: -; clone_size: -; cdr3_aa: CASSFHGTTYSNQPQHF; cdr3_nt: TGTGCCAGCAGTTTCCACGGGACAACTTATAGCAATCAGCCCCAGCATTTT
cdr3_length: 16; j_call: TRBJ2-7; v_call: TRBV27; d_call: TRBD1; clone_size: -; cdr3_aa: CASSERGAGGGYEQYF; cdr3_nt: TGTGCCAGCAGTGAGAGAGGGGCAGGGGGCGGATACGAGCAGTACTTC
cdr3_length: 14; j_call: TRBJ2-5; v_call: TRBV10-3; d_call: TRBD2; clone_size: -; cdr3_aa: CAISESWEGETQYF; cdr3_nt: TGTGCCATCAGTGAGTCTTGGGAGGGAGAGACCCAGTACTTC
cdr3_length: 14; j_call: TRBJ2-3; v_call: TRBV19; d_call: TRBD1; clone_size: -; cdr3_aa: CASDRGEPTDTQYF; cdr3_nt: TGTGCCAGCGACAGGGGTGAACCCACAGATACGCAGTATTTT
cdr3_length: 14; j_call: TRBJ2-6; v_call: TRBV18; d_call: -; clone_size: -; cdr3_aa: CASSGSSGANVLTF; cdr3_nt: TGTGCCAGCTCAGGGAGCTCTGGGGCCAACGTCCTGACTTTC
cdr3_length: 13; j_call: TRBJ2-1; v_call: TRBV30; d_call: -; clone_size: -; cdr3_aa: CAWSQRGGNEQFF; cdr3_nt: TGTGCCTGGAGTCAGAGGGGGGGGAATGAGCAGTTCTTC
cdr3_length: 14; j_call: TRBJ1-1; v_call: TRBV18; d_call: -; clone_size: -; cdr3_aa: CASSWGGGNTEAFF; cdr3_nt: TGTGCCAGCTCATGGGGGGGCGGCAACACTGAAGCTTTCTTT
cdr3_length: 15; j_call: TRBJ1-4; v_call: TRBV6-1; d_call: TRBD1; clone_size: many; cdr3_aa: CASSDGQGAGEKLFF; cdr3_nt: TGTGCCAGCAGTGATGGACAGGGGGCAGGTGAAAAACTGTTTTTT
cdr3_length: 17; j_call: TRBJ2-5; v_call: TRBV19; d_call: TRBD2; clone_size: once; cdr3_aa: CASSIRGTSGVPETQYF; cdr3_nt: TGTGCCAGTAGTATTCGGGGTACTAGCGGGGTGCCAGAGACCCAGTACTTC
cdr3_length: 14; j_call: TRBJ2-3; v_call: TRBV5-1; d_call: -; clone_size: -; cdr3_aa: CANSLAGQPDTQYF; cdr3_nt: TGCGCCAACAGCTTGGCCGGACAGCCAGATACGCAGTATTTT
cdr3_length: 14; j_call: TRBJ1-1; v_call: TRBV7-9; d_call: -; clone_size: -; cdr3_aa: CASSLSGFGTEAFF; cdr3_nt: TGTGCCAGCAGCTTATCCGGGTTCGGCACTGAAGCTTTCTTT
cdr3_length: 16; j_call: TRBJ2-1; v_call: TRBV28; d_call: -; clone_size: -; cdr3_aa: CASSPSLGGSYNEQFF; cdr3_nt: TGTGCCAGCAGTCCTTCCCTAGGGGGCTCCTACAATGAGCAGTTCTTC
cdr3_length: 15; j_call: TRBJ1-1; v_call: TRBV10-3; d_call: TRBD1; clone_size: few; cdr3_aa: CAISERQGRITEAFF; cdr3_nt: TGTGCCATCAGTGAGCGACAGGGTCGAATCACTGAAGCTTTCTTT
cdr3_length: 16; j_call: TRBJ2-5; v_call: TRBV30; d_call: -; clone_size: -; cdr3_aa: CAWSVGYRAIGETQYF; cdr3_nt: TGTGCCTGGAGTGTTGGTTACAGGGCCATAGGGGAGACCCAGTACTTC
cdr3_length: 15; j_call: TRBJ2-1; v_call: TRBV2; d_call: TRBD2; clone_size: -; cdr3_aa: CASSSYPGLANEQFF; cdr3_nt: TGTGCCAGCAGTTCCTACCCCGGACTAGCTAATGAGCAGTTCTTC
cdr3_length: 13; j_call: TRBJ2-2; v_call: TRBV13; d_call: -; clone_size: -; cdr3_aa: CAGGVMDTGELFF; cdr3_nt: TGTGCCGGAGGGGTTATGGACACCGGGGAGCTGTTTTTT